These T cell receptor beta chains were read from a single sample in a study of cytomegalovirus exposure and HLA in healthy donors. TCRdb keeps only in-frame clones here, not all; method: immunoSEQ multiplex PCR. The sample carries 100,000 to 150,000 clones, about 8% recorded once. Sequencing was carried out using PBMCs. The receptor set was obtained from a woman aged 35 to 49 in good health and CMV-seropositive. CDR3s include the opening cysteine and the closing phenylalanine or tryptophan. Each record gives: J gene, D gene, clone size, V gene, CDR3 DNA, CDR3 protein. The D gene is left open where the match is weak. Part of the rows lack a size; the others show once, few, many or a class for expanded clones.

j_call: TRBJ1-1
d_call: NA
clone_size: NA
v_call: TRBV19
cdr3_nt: TGTGCCAGTAGTACCCAGGGGACGAACACTGAAGCTTTCTTT
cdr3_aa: CASSTQGTNTEAFF

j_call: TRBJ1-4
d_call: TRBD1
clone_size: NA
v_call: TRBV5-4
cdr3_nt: TGTGCCAGCAGCTTTTACAGGGGTAATGAAAAACTGTTTTTT
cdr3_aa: CASSFYRGNEKLFF

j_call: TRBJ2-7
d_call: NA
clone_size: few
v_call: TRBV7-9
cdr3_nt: TGTGCCAGCAGCTTAATCGGTAGTCAGGGGGGTCTCTACGAGCAGTACTTC
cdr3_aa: CASSLIGSQGGLYEQYF

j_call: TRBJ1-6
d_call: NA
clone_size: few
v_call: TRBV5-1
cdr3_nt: TGCGCCAGCAGCTTGGAAACAGCCCGACGGTCACCCCTCCACTTT
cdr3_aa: CASSLETARRSPLHF

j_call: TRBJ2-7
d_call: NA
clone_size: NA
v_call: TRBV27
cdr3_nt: TGTGCCAGCACCCGATGGGGGGGGCTCGAGCAGTACTTC
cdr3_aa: CASTRWGGLEQYF

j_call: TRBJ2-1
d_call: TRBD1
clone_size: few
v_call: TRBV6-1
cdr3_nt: TGTGCCAGCAGTAAAGGACAGGAAGGGTCCTACAATGAGCAGTTCTTC
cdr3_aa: CASSKGQEGSYNEQFF

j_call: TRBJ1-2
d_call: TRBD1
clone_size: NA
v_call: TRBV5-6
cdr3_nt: TGTGCCAGCAGCTCCTATAAAACCGGGGACAGGGCCTATGGCTACACCTTC
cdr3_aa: CASSSYKTGDRAYGYTF

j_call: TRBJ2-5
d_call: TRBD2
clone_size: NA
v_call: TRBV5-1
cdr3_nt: TGCGCCAGCAGCTTCTCCCTAGCGGGGGGGCGGCAAGAGACCCAGTACTTC
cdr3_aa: CASSFSLAGGRQETQYF

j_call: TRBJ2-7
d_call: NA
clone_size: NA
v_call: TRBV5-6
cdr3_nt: TGTGCCAGCAGCTTCATCCCTGTGCGGGGAAGCTCCTACGAGCAGTACTTC
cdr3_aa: CASSFIPVRGSSYEQYF

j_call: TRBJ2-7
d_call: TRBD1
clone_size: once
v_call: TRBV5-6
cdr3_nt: TGTGCCAGCAGCACGGACAGGGGCTCCTACGAGCAGTACTTC
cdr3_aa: CASSTDRGSYEQYF

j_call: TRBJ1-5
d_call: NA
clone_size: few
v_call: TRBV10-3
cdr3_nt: TGTGCCATCAGCTCGGACAGAAGCAATCAGCCCCAGCATTTT
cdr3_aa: CAISSDRSNQPQHF

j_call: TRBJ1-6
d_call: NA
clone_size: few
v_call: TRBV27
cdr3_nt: TGTGCCAGCAGTCTGACAGACGCGCGTAATTCACCCCTCCACTTT
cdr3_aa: CASSLTDARNSPLHF